One and the same sample provided the 18 T cell receptor beta chains below, sequenced in a study of response to subunit inactivated influenza vaccine. MiXCR, run by TCRdb on the RT-PCR reads, gives a single entry per CDR3 protein. The profile shows around 490,000 distinct CDR3 sequences, roughly 8.2% of them singletons. The sample consisted of PBMCs from blood, taken less than 30 months after vaccination. These receptors all stem from a man aged 50-75 years who received an inactivated influenza vaccine.

This clonotype was found many times. The chain carries TRBV18 and TRBJ1-2; 8 bases fit TRBD1. The V gene end was trimmed by 5 bases and the J gene end by 4 bases; junction bases not matched to a gene: 3. Germline V lookup: CDR1 KGHSH, CDR2 LQKENI. This CDR3 is built from 13 residues. The CDR3 region has the DNA TGTGCCAGCTCAGCCGGACAGGGCTATGGCTACACCTTC. Protein product: CASSAGQGYGYTF.

This clonotype was counted at least ten times. The chain links TRBV7-9 to TRBJ1-5; TRBD1 matches at 9 bases. Germline CDR1 and CDR2: SEHNR and FQNEAQ (reference sequence). Losses at the gene ends were 10 bases for V and 5 bases for J; bases not matched to a gene: 6. The CDR3 covers 13 residues. CDR3 loop: CAIRQGDHQPQHF. As DNA, the CDR3 is TGTGCCATCCGACAGGGGGACCATCAGCCCCAGCATTTT.

The chain has TRBV4-3 and TRBJ1-4, with a tentative D call TRBD1 (5 bases). V lost 0 bases and J 5 bases, leaving 10 bases between the germline ends. This CDR3 has 15 amino acids. Germline CDR1 reads LGHNA; CDR2 reads YSLEER. The CDR3 loop reads CASSQDIRENEKLFF. The DNA of the CDR3 is TGCGCCAGCAGCCAAGATATCAGGGAAAATGAAAAACTGTTTTTT.

V and J are TRBV7-2 and TRBJ2-7; 7 bases match TRBD1. The germline V gene encodes CDR1 SGHTA and CDR2 FQGNSA. J gave up 5 bases and V 8 bases, and 15 bases lay outside the gene matches. This CDR3 is built from 15 residues. CDR3 protein: CASGKPGQSPHEQYF. The CDR3 DNA reads TGTGCCAGCGGAAAACCGGGACAGAGTCCACACGAGCAGTACTTC.

This clonotype was found many times. The gene calls are TRBV12-3 or TRBV12-4 and TRBJ1-3; D gene ambiguous. This CDR3 region has 12 residues. V lost 2 bases and J lost 4, with 3 bases in between. CDR3 nucleotides: TGTGCCAGCAGTTTAACCGGAAACACCATATATTTT. It specifies CASSLTGNTIYF.

At least ten counts were recorded for this clonotype. The gene calls are TRBV6-5 and TRBJ2-3; no definite D call. Between the trimmed V and J ends, which lost 0 bases and 6 bases, there was a span of 13 bases. Germline V gene sequence: CDR1 MNHEY, CDR2 SVGAGI. The CDR3 has 15 residues. As DNA, the CDR3 is TGTGCCAGCAGTTACTCGAAAGGTCCCGCCGATACGCAGTATTTT. Its translation: CASSYSKGPADTQYF.

This rearrangement joins TRBV20-1 to TRBJ2-1; 9 nucleotides match TRBD2. V shed 6 bases and J 6 bases; nucleotides not matched to a gene: 12. Germline CDR1 and CDR2: DFQATT and SNEGSKA (reference sequence). CDR3 length: 15 amino acids. The CDR3 here is CSAGGSGRVSNEQFF. The CDR3 DNA follows: TGCAGTGCGGGGGGTAGCGGGAGAGTTAGCAATGAGCAGTTCTTC.

This clonotype was picked up many times. The chain carries TRBV12-3 or TRBV12-4 and TRBJ2-2, with D tentatively TRBD1 (5 bases). Between the trimmed V and J ends, which lost 6 bases and 6 bases, there was a span of 17 bases. This CDR3 is 15 amino acids long. This CDR3 reads CASSFQLGESGELFF. In nucleotides, the CDR3 is TGTGCCAGCAGCTTCCAGTTAGGGGAATCCGGGGAGCTGTTTTTT.

This clonotype was observed at least ten times. This chain joins TRBV29-1 and TRBJ2-1; 8 bases are a match to TRBD2. The trim removed 7 bases at V and 4 bases at J, leaving 6 bases unmatched. Germline lookup yields CDR1 SQVTM and CDR2 ANQGSEA. There are 13 residues in the CDR3. The CDR3 spells CSGRLARYNEQFF. The CDR3 DNA reads TGCAGCGGAAGACTAGCGAGATACAATGAGCAGTTCTTC.

The chain links TRBV10-1 to TRBJ2-2, with D maybe TRBD1 (6 bases). Germline V gene sequence: CDR1 WNHNN, CDR2 SYGVQD (reference sequence). V dropped 5 bases and J dropped 5 bases, with 12 bases sitting between them. The CDR3 totals 14 residues. CDR3 DNA: TGCGCCAGCAGTTCAGGGGTATGGACCGGGGAGCTGTTTTTT. This encodes CASSSGVWTGELFF.

This clonotype appeared a few times. The rearrangement uses TRBV20-1 and TRBJ1-2, with D perhaps matching TRBD1 (5 bases). Trimming removed 5 bases at V and 8 bases at J, with 18 bases between. The CDR3 length is 13 residues. Germline V CDR1 and CDR2: DFQATT, SNEGSKA (reference sequence). For the CDR3, the DNA is TGCAGTGCTTCTACCGGGACCCAGAGGGGCTACACCTTC. Its protein is CSASTGTQRGYTF.

The chain is built from TRBV30 and TRBJ2-3, with D unresolved. This CDR3 is built from 16 residues. The ends were cut back, 0 bases at V and 2 bases at J, with 15 bases in the middle. The germline gives CDR1 GTSNPN, CDR2 SVGIG (reference sequence). This CDR3 reads CAWSVLGSTATDTQYF. CDR3 nucleotide sequence: TGTGCCTGGAGTGTACTGGGGTCCACCGCCACAGATACGCAGTATTTT. The full variable domain, completed using reference TRBV30 and TRBJ2-3, is SQTIHQWPATLVQPVGSPLSLECTVEGTSNPNLYWYRQAAGRGLQLLFYSVGIGQISSEVPQNLSASRPQDRQFILSSKKLLLSDSGFYLCAWSVLGSTATDTQYFGPGTRLTVL.

This clonotype was detected ten times or more. The CDR3 is CASSFRGDTGELFF. The CDR3 DNA follows: TGTGCCAGCAGTTTTCGGGGGGACACCGGGGAGCTGTTTTTT. The chain employs TRBV27 and TRBJ2-2; 7 bases are a match to TRBD2. V shed 3 bases, J shed 3 bases, and the junction held 1 base outside the gene matches. CDR1 is MNHEY, CDR2 SMNVEV, per germline (reference sequence). The CDR3 length is 14 residues.

Only a few counts were recorded for this clonotype. The chain employs TRBV7-6 and TRBJ2-3, with D unresolved. Germline V gene data show CDR1 as SGHVS and CDR2 as FNYEAQ. The CDR3 length is 15 residues. V was cut by 5 bases and J by 1 base, with 13 bases left in between. CDR3 nucleotides: TGTGCCAGCAGCCTGACTGAACGCGGCACAGATACGCAGTATTTT. It codes for CASSLTERGTDTQYF.

This clonotype has just a few counts. The rearrangement joins TRBV5-1 to TRBJ2-2; tentatively, D is TRBD1 (5 bases). With 4 bases removed from V and 6 bases from J, the gap between germline ends came to 10 bases. The CDR3 is made up of 13 amino acids. CDR1 and CDR2 from the germline V gene are SGHRS and YFSETQ. CDR3 coding DNA: TGCGCCAGCAGCGTCGACAGTGCCGGGGAGCTGTTTTTT. It is translated as CASSVDSAGELFF.

This chain connects TRBV20-1 to TRBJ2-3; D call uncertain. V was trimmed by 0 bases and J by 2 bases, leaving 12 bases between them. Germline-derived CDR1 and CDR2 are DFQATT and SNEGSKA (reference sequence). This CDR3 contains 15 residues. The CDR3 loop reads CSARDSAEITDTQYF. The CDR3 coding sequence is TGCAGTGCTAGAGATTCTGCGGAGATCACAGATACGCAGTATTTT.

This clonotype appeared a few times. The gene calls are TRBV7-2 and TRBJ1-1; D remains unclear. Trimming pared 1 base from V and 4 bases from J, leaving 13 bases between. Germline lookup yields CDR1 SGHTA and CDR2 FQGNSA. This CDR3 is built from 15 residues. The CDR3 here is CASSLVGKDSTEAFF. The CDR3 DNA is TGTGCCAGCAGCTTAGTAGGAAAGGATAGCACTGAAGCTTTCTTT. The variable domain in full, completed from reference TRBV7-2 and TRBJ1-1, reads GAGVSQSPSNKVTEKGKDVELRCDPISGHTALYWYRQSLGQGLEFLIYFQGNSAPDKSGLPSDRFSAERTGGSVSTLTIQRTQQEDSAVYLCASSLVGKDSTEAFFGQGTRLTVV.

The rearrangement joins TRBV5-5 to TRBJ1-5; no clear D. Trimming left V 0 bases short and J 3 bases short, with 10 bases between. CDR1 is SGHKS, CDR2 YYEKEE, per germline (reference sequence). There are 15 residues in the CDR3. The CDR3: CASSLEVQSNQPQHF. The CDR3 DNA sequence: TGTGCCAGCAGCTTGGAGGTACAGTCCAATCAGCCCCAGCATTTT.